This is a list of T cell receptor beta chains from one sample in a study of control samples from healthy donors and cancer patients. Profiling relied on immunoSEQ multiplex PCR, and the TCRdb table lists in-frame clones only, not all of them. The sample lists 150,000 to 200,000 clones; just over 95% were seen once. Input material: blood. These receptors came from a woman aged 25 to 39 in good health. Both conserved end residues are part of each CDR3. Each record gives: V gene, J gene, D gene, clone size, CDR3 DNA, CDR3 protein. The D gene is left open where the match is weak. Only some rows state a clone size, as once, few, many or a class for expanded clones.

V: TRBV29-1; J: TRBJ1-1; D: -; size: once; DNA: TGCAGCGTTCAAATGAACAGGGAAGCTTTCTTT; CDR3: CSVQMNREAFF
V: TRBV11-2; J: TRBJ2-1; D: -; size: -; DNA: TGTGCCAGCAGCTCTGGGGTCCTCTCCTACAATGAGCAGTTCTTC; CDR3: CASSSGVLSYNEQFF
V: TRBV5-5; J: TRBJ1-2; D: -; size: -; DNA: TGTGCCAGCAGCTTGACCGGGGGTCGGGCCTATGGCTACACCTTC; CDR3: CASSLTGGRAYGYTF
V: TRBV6-5; J: TRBJ2-2; D: -; size: few; DNA: TGTGCCAGTCAGGGTCTGAACACCGGGGAGCTGTTTTTT; CDR3: CASQGLNTGELFF
V: TRBV30; J: TRBJ1-1; D: -; size: -; DNA: TGTGCCTGGATTACCCCCTGGATTGAAGCTTTCTTT; CDR3: CAWITPWIEAFF
V: TRBV11-3; J: TRBJ2-5; D: -; size: -; DNA: TGTGCCAGCAGCCCGGCGGATCAAGAGACCCAGTACTTC; CDR3: CASSPADQETQYF
V: TRBV11-1; J: TRBJ2-7; D: -; size: once; DNA: TGTGCCAGCAGCGAGATCGGTGGAGCCTACGAGCAGTACTTC; CDR3: CASSEIGGAYEQYF
V: TRBV9; J: TRBJ2-7; D: TRBD1; size: -; DNA: TGTGCCAGCAGCCCCTCCGGGACAGGGACCTACGAGCAGTACTTC; CDR3: CASSPSGTGTYEQYF
V: TRBV25-1; J: TRBJ2-7; D: -; size: once; DNA: TGTGCCAGCATGGGATATTACTCCTACGAGCAGTACTTC; CDR3: CASMGYYSYEQYF
V: TRBV5-1; J: TRBJ2-3; D: -; size: once; DNA: TGCGCCAGCAGCTTGGGTAGCGGAACGCAGTATTTT; CDR3: CASSLGSGTQYF
V: TRBV5-1; J: TRBJ2-3; D: TRBD2; size: -; DNA: TGCGCCAGCAGCTTGGCCAGAGGCGGGAGTTCAGATACGCAGTATTTT; CDR3: CASSLARGGSSDTQYF
V: TRBV5-1; J: TRBJ1-1; D: -; size: -; DNA: TGCGCCAGCAGCTTGGAGGGCCCTGAGAACACTGAAGCTTTCTTT; CDR3: CASSLEGPENTEAFF
V: TRBV30; J: TRBJ2-2; D: TRBD1; size: -; DNA: TGTGCCTGGAGTGGTTTAGGGACAGAGGCCGGGGAGCTGTTTTTT; CDR3: CAWSGLGTEAGELFF
V: TRBV6-5; J: TRBJ1-1; D: -; size: -; DNA: TGTGCCAGCTTAGTGAACACTGAAGCTTTCTTT; CDR3: CASLVNTEAFF
V: TRBV5-1; J: TRBJ2-5; D: -; size: -; DNA: TGCGCCAGCAGCTTGTCGGTGGCCGGGGAGACCCAGTACTTC; CDR3: CASSLSVAGETQYF
V: TRBV19; J: TRBJ2-3; D: -; size: -; DNA: TGTGCCACAGCCCACGCGAGCACAGATACGCAGTATTTT; CDR3: CATAHASTDTQYF
V: TRBV11-1; J: TRBJ2-4; D: TRBD1; size: -; DNA: TGTGCCAGCAGCCCTGGACAGGGACTTGCCAAAAACATTCAGTACTTC; CDR3: CASSPGQGLAKNIQYF
V: TRBV6-1; J: TRBJ2-6; D: -; size: -; DNA: TGTGCCAGCAGTGAACAGGGGCCCCCCTCTCGGGCCAACGTCCTGACTTTC; CDR3: CASSEQGPPSRANVLTF
V: TRBV4-1; J: TRBJ2-2; D: -; size: -; DNA: TGCGCCAGCAGCCAAGATCCTGGCAACACCGGGGAGCTGTTTTTT; CDR3: CASSQDPGNTGELFF
V: TRBV27; J: TRBJ2-6; D: -; size: -; DNA: TGTGCCAGCAGTTTATCGATAGGATCTGGGGCCAACGTCCTGACTTTC; CDR3: CASSLSIGSGANVLTF
V: TRBV7-7; J: TRBJ2-5; D: TRBD1; size: -; DNA: TGTGCTAGCAGCTCAGGCCGGGACAGGGGTCTCCAAGAGACCCAGTACTTC; CDR3: CASSSGRDRGLQETQYF
V: TRBV19; J: TRBJ2-2; D: -; size: once; DNA: TGTGCCAGTAGTATGTCGGGACCCTACACCGGGGAGCTGTTTTTT; CDR3: CASSMSGPYTGELFF